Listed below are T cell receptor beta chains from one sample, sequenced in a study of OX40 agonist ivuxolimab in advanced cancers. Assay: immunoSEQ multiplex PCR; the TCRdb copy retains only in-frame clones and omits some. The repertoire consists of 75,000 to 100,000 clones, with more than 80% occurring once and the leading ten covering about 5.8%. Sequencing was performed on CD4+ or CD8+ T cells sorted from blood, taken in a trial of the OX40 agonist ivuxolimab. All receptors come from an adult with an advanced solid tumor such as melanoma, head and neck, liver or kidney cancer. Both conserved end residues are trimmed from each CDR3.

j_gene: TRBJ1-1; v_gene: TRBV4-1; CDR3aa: ASSQVPGQDTEAF
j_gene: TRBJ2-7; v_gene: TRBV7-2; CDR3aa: ASSLLPLGFFEQY
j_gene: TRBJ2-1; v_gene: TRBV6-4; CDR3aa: ASSELAGDNEQF
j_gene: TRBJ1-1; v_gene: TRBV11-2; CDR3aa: ASSSRQGREAF
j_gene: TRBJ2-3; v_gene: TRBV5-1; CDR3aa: ASSTETGAGTDTQY
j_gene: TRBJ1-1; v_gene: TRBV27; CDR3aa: ASILQGGTEAF
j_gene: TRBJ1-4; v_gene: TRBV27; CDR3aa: ASSHLRLDRSEEKLF
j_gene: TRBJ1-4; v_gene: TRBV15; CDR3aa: ATLSGTDEKLF
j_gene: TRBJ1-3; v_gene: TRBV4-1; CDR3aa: ASSSGGGNTIY
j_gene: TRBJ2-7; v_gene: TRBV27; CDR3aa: ASSPDRLTLYEQY
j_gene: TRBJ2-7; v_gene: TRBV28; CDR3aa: ASSFADPPYEQY
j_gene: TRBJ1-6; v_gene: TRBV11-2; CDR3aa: ASSLGQALSSYNSPLH
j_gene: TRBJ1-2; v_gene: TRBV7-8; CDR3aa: ASSSILARDPLSRGYT
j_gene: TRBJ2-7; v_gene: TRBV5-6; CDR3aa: ASSAPGTDWYEQY
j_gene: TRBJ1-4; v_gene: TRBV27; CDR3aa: ASSLQGNEKLF
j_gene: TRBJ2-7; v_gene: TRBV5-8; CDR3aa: ASTEWTGAY
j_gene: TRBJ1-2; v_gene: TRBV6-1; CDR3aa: ASSESGHGYGYT
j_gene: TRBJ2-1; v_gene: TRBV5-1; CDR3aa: ASSLGGFSYNEQF
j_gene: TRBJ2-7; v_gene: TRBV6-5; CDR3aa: ASTSIGGPYEQY
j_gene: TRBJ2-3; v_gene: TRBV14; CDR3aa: ASSQGTDTQY
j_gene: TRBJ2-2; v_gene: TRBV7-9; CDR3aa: ASSSGLAGGNAGELF
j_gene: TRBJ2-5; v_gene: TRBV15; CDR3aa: ATSPQAGRGETQY